This TCR beta chain came from a study of tumor and adjacent non-tumor tissue in lung cancer. As for the study in general: There were some 11 adenocarcinoma, a couple of squamous cell carcinoma and 1 small cell lung cancer cases. Millions of productive TCRbeta reads were obtained per sample on average.

Three rounds of nested PCR, following a modified ARM-PCR protocol, produced the TCRbeta library. TCRdb itself ran the multiplex PCR reads through MiXCR, one entry per CDR3 protein. The sample consists of 70,000 to 90,000 distinct CDR3 sequences, over 75% of them appearing once. As concerns this clonotype: Its cognate antigen is unknown.

The junction had 5 bases not matched to a gene; V was cut back by 7 bases and J by 5 bases. CDR1 and CDR2 from the germline V gene are LNHDA and SQIVND (reference sequence). CDR3 size: 14 residues. Overall study findings and caveats: Patients with more diverse tumor TCRs had worse survival.

No cell sorting was done before RNA was extracted from the tissue. The receptor was derived from a woman aged 50 to 60 with non-small cell lung cancer. The sequenced material came from lung tumor tissue. This chain connects TRBV19 to TRBJ2-2, with TRBD1 matching 9 bases. Written as DNA, the CDR3 is TGTGCCAGTAACGGGGGGACAGGGACCGGGGAGCTGTTTTTT. Its translation: CASNGGTGTGELFF. The entire variable domain, with the rest obtained from reference TRBV19 and TRBJ2-2, is as follows: DGGITQSPKYLFRKEGQNVTLSCEQNLNHDAMYWYRQDPGQGLRLIYYSQIVNDFQKGDIAEGYSVSREKKESFPLTVTSAQKNPTAFYLCASNGGTGTGELFFGEGSRLTVL.